The present TCR beta chain was sequenced within a study of T cells in localized non-small cell lung cancer. In regard to this clone: Its target is not known.

Study results and caveats: Detection in adjacent lung was observed for a median roughly 62 of the top 100 tumor clones.

Libraries were prepared by immunoSEQ multiplex PCR; TCRdb keeps only in-frame clonotypes and omits some of them. The sample has fewer than 90,000 clones, 84% seen once; the top ten hold 2.5% to 3%. This CDR3 contains 17 residues. Germline CDR1 is SGHRS and CDR2 is YFSETQ. Trimming shortened V by 1 base and J by 1 base, and 12 bases separated the two germline ends. The input for sequencing was peripheral blood, taken before any cancer treatment. The clonotype was recovered from a man aged 40 to 75 with stage I lung adenocarcinoma. The chain employs TRBV5-1 and TRBJ2-6; no clear D. The CDR3 spells CASSLMSVISGANVLTF. In DNA form, the CDR3 reads TGCGCCAGCAGCTTGATGTCAGTTATTTCTGGGGCCAACGTCCTGACTTTC. The full variable domain, with the rest looked up from reference TRBV5-1 and TRBJ2-6, is KAGVTQTPRYLIKTRGQQVTLSCSPISGHRSVSWYQQTPGQGLQFLFEYFSETQRNKGNFPGRFSGRQFSNSRSEMNVSTLELGDSALYLCASSLMSVISGANVLTFGAGSRLTVL.